The next 2 T cell receptor beta chains were all read from a single sample in a study of response to subunit inactivated influenza vaccine. Using its own MiXCR run on the RT-PCR reads, TCRdb lists one record per CDR3 protein. The sample records about 190,000 distinct CDR3 sequences, 13% to 15% being singletons. The sequencing here drew on CD8+ T cells sorted from PBMCs, taken about 5 days after vaccination. Receptors originate from a middle-aged man who received an inactivated influenza vaccine.

This chain links TRBV7-2 with TRBJ1-1; TRBD1 matches 7 bases. The CDR3 has 14 amino acids. CDR1 is SGHTA and CDR2 is FQGNSA in the germline V gene. Germline trimming cut 2 bases from V and 4 bases from J; bases unmatched to any gene: 4. As DNA, the CDR3 is TGTGCCAGCAGCTTAATGGCAGGGGGCACTGAAGCTTTCTTT. Translating gives CASSLMAGGTEAFF. The entire variable domain, with the rest obtained from reference TRBV7-2 and TRBJ1-1, is as follows: GAGVSQSPSNKVTEKGKDVELRCDPISGHTALYWYRQSLGQGLEFLIYFQGNSAPDKSGLPSDRFSAERTGGSVSTLTIQRTQQEDSAVYLCASSLMAGGTEAFFGQGTRLTVV.

This clonotype was seen a handful of times. The chain employs TRBV29-1 and TRBJ2-3; 9 nucleotides align to TRBD1. Germline CDR1 is SQVTM and CDR2 is ANQGSEA. V trimming: 7 bases; J trimming: 5 bases; junction bases outside the gene matches: 4. The CDR3 has 12 residues. The CDR3 loop reads CSEGQGIDTQYF. The CDR3 DNA is TGCAGCGAAGGACAGGGGATAGATACGCAGTATTTT.